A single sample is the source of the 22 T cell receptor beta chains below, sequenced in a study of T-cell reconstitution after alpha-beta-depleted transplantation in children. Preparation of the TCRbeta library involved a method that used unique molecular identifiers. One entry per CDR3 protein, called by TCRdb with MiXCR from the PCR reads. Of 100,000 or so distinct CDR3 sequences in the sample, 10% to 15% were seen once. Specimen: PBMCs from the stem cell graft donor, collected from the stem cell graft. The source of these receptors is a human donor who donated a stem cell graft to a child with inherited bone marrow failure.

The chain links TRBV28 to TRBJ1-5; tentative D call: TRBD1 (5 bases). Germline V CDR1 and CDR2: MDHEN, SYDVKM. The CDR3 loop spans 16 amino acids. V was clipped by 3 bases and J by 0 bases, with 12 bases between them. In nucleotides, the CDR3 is TGTGCCAGCAGTTTGGGGCAGGCCTATAGCAATCAGCCCCAGCATTTT. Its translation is CASSLGQAYSNQPQHF. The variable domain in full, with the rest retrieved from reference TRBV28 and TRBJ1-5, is DVKVTQSSRYLVKRTGEKVFLECVQDMDHENMFWYRQDPGLGLRLIYFSYDVKMKEKGDIPEGYSVSREKKERFSLILESASTNQTSMYLCASSLGQAYSNQPQHFGDGTRLSIL.

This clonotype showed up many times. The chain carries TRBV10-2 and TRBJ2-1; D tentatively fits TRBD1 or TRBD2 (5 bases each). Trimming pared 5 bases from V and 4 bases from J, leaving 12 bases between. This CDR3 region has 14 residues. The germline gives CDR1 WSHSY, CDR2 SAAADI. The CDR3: CASSPGTQYNEQFF. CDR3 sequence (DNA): TGCGCCAGCAGTCCCGGGACCCAGTACAATGAGCAGTTCTTC.

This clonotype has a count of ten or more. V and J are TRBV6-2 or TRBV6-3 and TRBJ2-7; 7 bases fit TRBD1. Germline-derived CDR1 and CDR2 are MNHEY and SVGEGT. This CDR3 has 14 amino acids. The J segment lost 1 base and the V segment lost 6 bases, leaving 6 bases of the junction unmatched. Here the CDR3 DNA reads TGTGCCAGCAGACCCAGACAGGGTTCCTACGAGCAGTACTTC. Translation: CASRPRQGSYEQYF.

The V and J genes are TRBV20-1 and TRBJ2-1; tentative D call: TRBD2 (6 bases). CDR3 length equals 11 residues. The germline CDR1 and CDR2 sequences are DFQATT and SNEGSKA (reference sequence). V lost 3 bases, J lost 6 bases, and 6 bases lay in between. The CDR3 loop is CSAREGNEQFF. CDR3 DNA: TGCAGTGCTAGGGAGGGCAATGAGCAGTTCTTC.

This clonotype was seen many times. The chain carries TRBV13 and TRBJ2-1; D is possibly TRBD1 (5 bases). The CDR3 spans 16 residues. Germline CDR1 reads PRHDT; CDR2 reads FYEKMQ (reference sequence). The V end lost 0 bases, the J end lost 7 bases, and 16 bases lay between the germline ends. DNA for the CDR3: TGTGCCAGCAGCTTAGGTGGAGTCAGGGATGGAAATGAGCAGTTCTTC. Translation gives CASSLGGVRDGNEQFF.

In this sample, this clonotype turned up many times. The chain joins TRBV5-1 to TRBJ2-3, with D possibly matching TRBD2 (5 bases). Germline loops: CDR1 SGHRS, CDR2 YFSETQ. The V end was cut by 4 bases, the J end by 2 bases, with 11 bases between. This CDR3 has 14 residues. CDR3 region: CASSRGSNTDTQYF. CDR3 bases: TGCGCCAGCAGCCGGGGTTCAAACACAGATACGCAGTATTTT.

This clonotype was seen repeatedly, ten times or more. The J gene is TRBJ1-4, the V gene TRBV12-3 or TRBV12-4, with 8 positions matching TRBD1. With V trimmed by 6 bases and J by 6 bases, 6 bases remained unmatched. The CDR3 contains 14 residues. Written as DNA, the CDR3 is TGTGCCAGCAGCGATGACAGGGGACATGAAAAACTGTTTTTT. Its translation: CASSDDRGHEKLFF.

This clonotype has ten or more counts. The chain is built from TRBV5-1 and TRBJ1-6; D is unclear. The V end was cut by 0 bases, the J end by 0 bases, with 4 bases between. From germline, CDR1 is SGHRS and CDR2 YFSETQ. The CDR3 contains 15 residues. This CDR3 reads CASSLESSYNSPLHF. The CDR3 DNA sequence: TGCGCCAGCAGCTTGGAAAGCTCCTATAATTCACCCCTCCACTTT.

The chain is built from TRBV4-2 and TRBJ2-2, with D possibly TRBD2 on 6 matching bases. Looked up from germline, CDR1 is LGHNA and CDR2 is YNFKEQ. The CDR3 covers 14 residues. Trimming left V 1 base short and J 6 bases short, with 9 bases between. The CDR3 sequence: CASSQAGGAGELFF. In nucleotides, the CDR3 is TGTGCCAGCAGCCAAGCAGGAGGGGCCGGGGAGCTGTTTTTT.

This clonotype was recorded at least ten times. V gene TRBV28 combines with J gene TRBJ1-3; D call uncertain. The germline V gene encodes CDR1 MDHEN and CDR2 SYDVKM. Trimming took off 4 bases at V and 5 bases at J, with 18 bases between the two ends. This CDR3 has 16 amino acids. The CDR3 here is CASSSRTGLPRNTIYF. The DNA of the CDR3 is TGTGCCAGCAGTTCCAGAACTGGTTTACCGCGAAACACCATATATTTT.

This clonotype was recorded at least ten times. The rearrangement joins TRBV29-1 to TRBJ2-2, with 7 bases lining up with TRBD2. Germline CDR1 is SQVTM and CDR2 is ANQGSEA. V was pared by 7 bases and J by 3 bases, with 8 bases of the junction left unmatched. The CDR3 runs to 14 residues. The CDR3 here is CSASLARYTGELFF. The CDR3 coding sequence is TGCAGCGCCTCACTAGCGAGGTACACCGGGGAGCTGTTTTTT.

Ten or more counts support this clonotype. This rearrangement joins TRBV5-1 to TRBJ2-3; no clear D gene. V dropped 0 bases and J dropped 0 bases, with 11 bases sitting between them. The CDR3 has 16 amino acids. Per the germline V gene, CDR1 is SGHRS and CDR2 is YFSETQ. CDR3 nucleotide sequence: TGCGCCAGCAGCTTGGTAGGGCCTACTAGCACAGATACGCAGTATTTT. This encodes CASSLVGPTSTDTQYF.

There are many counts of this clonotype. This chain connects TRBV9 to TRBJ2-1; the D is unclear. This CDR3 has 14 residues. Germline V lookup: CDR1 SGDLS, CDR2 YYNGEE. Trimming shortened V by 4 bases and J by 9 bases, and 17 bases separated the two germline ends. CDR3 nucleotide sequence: TGTGCCAGCAGCCCCCACAGAACCCAGGCTGAGCAGTTCTTC. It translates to CASSPHRTQAEQFF.

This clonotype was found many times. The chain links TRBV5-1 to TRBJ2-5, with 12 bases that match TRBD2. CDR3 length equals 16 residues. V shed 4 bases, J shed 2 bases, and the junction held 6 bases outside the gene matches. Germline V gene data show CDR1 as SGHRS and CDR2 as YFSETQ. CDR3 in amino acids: CASSLRLAGAQETQYF. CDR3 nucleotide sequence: TGCGCCAGCAGCCTCCGACTAGCGGGAGCGCAAGAGACCCAGTACTTC.

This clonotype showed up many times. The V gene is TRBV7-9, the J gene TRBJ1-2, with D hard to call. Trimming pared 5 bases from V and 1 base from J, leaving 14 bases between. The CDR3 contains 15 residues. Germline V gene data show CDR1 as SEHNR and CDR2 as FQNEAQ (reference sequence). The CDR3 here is CASSPRGSNNYGYTF. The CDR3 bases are TGTGCCAGCAGCCCCCGAGGGTCAAATAACTATGGCTACACCTTC.

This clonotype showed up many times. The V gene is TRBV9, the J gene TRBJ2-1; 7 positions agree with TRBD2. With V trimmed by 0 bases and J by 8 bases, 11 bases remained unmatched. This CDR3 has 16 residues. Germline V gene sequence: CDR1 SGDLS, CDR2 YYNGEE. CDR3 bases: TGTGCCAGCAGCGTAGGTCAGCGGGGTTTGTGGGATGAGCAGTTCTTC. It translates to CASSVGQRGLWDEQFF.

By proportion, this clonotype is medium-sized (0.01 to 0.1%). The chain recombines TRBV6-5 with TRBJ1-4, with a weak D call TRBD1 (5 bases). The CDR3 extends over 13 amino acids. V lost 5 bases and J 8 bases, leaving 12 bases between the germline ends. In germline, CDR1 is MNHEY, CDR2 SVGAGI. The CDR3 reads CASSLGTGEKLFF. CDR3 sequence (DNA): TGTGCCAGCAGTCTGGGGACGGGCGAAAAACTGTTTTTT.

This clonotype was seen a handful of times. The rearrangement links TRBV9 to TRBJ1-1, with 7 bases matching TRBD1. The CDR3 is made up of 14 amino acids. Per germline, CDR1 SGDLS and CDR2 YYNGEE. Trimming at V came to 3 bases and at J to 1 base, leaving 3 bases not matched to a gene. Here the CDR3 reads CASSDSGGNTEAFF. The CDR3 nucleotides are TGTGCCAGCAGCGACTCAGGGGGGAACACTGAAGCTTTCTTT.

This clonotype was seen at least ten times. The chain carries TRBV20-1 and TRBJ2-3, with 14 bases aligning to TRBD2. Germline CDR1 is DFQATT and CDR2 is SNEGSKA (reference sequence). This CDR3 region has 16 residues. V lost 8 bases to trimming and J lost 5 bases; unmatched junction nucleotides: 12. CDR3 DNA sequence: TGCAGTCCGAAGCTGACTAGCGGGAGGGCGGGAGATACGCAGTATTTT. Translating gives CSPKLTSGRAGDTQYF.

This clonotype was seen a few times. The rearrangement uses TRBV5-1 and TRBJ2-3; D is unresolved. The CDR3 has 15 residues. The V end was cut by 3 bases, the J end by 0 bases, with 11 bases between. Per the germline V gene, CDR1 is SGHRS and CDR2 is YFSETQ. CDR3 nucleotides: TGCGCCAGCAGCTCGGCGGATCCTAGCACAGATACGCAGTATTTT. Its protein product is CASSSADPSTDTQYF.

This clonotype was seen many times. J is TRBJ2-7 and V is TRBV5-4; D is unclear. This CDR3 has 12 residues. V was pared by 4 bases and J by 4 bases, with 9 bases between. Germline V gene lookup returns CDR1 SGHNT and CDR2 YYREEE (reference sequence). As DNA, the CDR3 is TGTGCCAGCAGCGCGGACGGGTACGAGCAGTACTTC. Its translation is CASSADGYEQYF.

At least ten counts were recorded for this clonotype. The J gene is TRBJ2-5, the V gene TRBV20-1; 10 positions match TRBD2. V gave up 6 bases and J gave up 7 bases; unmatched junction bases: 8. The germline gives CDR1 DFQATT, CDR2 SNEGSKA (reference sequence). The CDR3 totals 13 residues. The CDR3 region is CSARTSGAGTQYF. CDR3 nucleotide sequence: TGCAGTGCCCGGACTAGCGGAGCGGGGACCCAGTACTTC.